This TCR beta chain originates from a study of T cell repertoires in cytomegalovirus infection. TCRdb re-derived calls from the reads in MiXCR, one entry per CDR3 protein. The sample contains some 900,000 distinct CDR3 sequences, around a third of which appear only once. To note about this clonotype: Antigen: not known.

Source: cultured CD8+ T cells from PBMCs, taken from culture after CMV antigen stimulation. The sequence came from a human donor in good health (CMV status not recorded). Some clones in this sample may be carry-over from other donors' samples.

CDR3 sequence (DNA): TGTGCCAGCAGTCAATCATTCGAATATGAGCAGTTCTTC. Residues: CASSQSFEYEQFF. The V gene is TRBV27, the J gene TRBJ2-1; unclear D gene. Deletions cut 5 bases from V and 8 bases from J, with 13 bases between. Germline V gene data show CDR1 as MNHEY and CDR2 as SMNVEV (reference sequence). The CDR3 covers 13 residues.